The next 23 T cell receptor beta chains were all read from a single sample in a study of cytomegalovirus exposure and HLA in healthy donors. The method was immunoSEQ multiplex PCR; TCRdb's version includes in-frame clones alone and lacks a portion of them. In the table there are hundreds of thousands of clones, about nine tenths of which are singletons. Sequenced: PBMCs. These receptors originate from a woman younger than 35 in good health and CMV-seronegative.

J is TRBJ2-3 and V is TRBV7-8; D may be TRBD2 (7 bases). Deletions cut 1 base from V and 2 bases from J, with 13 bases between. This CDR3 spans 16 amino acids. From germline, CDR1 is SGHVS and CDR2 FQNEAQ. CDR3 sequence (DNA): TGTGCCAGCAGCTTAGTGGGGGGGGCGATCACAGATACGCAGTATTTT. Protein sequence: CASSLVGGAITDTQYF.

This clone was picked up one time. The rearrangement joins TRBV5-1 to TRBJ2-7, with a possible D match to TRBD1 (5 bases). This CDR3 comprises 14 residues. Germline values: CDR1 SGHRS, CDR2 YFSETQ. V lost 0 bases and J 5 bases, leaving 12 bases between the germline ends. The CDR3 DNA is TGCGCCAGCAGCTTGGTGGTAGGGGCTCACGAGCAGTACTTC. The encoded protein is CASSLVVGAHEQYF.

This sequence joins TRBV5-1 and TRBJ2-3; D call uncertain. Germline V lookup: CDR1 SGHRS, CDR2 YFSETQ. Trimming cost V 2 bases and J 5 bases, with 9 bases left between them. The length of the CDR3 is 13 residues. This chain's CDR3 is CASSLDPGDTQYF. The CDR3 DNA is TGCGCCAGCAGCTTAGATCCGGGAGATACGCAGTATTTT.

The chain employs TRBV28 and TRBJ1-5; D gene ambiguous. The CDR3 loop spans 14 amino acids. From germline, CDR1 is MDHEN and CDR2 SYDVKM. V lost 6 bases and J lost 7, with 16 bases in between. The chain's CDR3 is CASRGRTGGQPQHF. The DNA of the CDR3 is TGTGCCAGCAGGGGTCGGACTGGAGGCCAGCCCCAGCATTTT.

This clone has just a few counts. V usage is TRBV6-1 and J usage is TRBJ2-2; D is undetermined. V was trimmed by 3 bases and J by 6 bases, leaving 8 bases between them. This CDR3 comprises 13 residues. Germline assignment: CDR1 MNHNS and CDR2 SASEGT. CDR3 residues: CASSDGQPGELFF. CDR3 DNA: TGTGCCAGCAGTGATGGGCAACCCGGGGAGCTGTTTTTT.

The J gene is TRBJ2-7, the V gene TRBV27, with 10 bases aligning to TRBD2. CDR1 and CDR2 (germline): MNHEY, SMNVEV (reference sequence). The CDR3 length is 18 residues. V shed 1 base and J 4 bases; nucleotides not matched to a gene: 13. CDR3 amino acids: CASSLLGSGRGRMYEQYF. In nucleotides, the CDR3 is TGTGCCAGCAGTTTATTAGGCAGCGGGAGGGGCAGGATGTACGAGCAGTACTTC.

CDR3 region: CASSEGGLSTDTQYF. The CDR3 DNA follows: TGTGCCAGCAGTGAGGGGGGACTGAGCACAGATACGCAGTATTTT. The chain is built from TRBV25-1 and TRBJ2-3, with a weak D call TRBD2 (6 bases). This CDR3 region has 15 residues. CDR1 and CDR2 from the germline V gene are MGHDK and SYGVNS. V was clipped by 3 bases and J by 0 bases, with 10 bases between them.

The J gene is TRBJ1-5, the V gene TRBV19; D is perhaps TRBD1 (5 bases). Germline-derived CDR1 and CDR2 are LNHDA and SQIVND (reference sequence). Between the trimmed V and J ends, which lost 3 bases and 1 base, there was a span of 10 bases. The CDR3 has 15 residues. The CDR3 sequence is CASSIGAVSNQPQHF. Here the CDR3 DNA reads TGTGCCAGTAGTATTGGGGCGGTCAGCAATCAGCCCCAGCATTTT.

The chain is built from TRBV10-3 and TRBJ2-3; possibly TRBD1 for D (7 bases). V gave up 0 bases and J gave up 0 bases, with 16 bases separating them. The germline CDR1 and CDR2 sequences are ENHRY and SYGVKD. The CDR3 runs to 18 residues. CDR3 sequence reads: CAISESGGTVPSTDTQYF. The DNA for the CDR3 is TGTGCCATCAGTGAGTCTGGCGGGACAGTTCCTAGCACAGATACGCAGTATTTT.

CDR3 in DNA: TGTGCCAGCAGCACGACTAGCGGAAGACTTAGCACAGATACGCAGTATTTT. As protein: CASSTTSGRLSTDTQYF. The rearrangement uses TRBV7-9 and TRBJ2-3, with 9 bases aligning to TRBD2. CDR3 length equals 17 residues. The germline V gene has CDR1 SEHNR and CDR2 FQNEAQ (reference sequence). Trimming cost V 5 bases and J 0 bases; bases outside gene matches: 9.

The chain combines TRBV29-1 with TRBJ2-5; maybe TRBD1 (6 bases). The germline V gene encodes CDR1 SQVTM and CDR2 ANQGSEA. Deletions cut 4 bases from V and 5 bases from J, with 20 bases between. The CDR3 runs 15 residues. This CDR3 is CSVAVFGQRKETQYF. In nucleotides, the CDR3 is TGCAGCGTTGCCGTTTTTGGACAGCGGAAGGAGACCCAGTACTTC.

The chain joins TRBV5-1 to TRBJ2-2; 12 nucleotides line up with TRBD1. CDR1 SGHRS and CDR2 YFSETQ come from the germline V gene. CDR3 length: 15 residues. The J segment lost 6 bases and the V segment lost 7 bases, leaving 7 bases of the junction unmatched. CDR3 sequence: CASAGTGGDAGELFF. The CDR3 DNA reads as TGCGCCAGCGCCGGGACAGGGGGCGATGCCGGGGAGCTGTTTTTT. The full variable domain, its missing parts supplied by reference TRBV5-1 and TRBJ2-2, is KAGVTQTPRYLIKTRGQQVTLSCSPISGHRSVSWYQQTPGQGLQFLFEYFSETQRNKGNFPGRFSGRQFSNSRSEMNVSTLELGDSALYLCASAGTGGDAGELFFGEGSRLTVL.

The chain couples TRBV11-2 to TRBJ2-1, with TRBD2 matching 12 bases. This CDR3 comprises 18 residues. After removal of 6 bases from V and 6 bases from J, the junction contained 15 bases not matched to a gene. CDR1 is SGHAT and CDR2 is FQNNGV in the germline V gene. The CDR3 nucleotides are TGTGCCAGCAGGCCCCTAACTAGCGGGGGGCCGGGTGTCAATGAGCAGTTCTTC. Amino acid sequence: CASRPLTSGGPGVNEQFF.

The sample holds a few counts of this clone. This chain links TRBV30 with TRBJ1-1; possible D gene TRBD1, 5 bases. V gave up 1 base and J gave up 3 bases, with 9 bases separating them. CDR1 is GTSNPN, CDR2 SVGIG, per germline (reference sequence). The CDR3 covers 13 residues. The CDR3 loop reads CAWSAGEHTEAFF. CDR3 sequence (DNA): TGTGCCTGGAGTGCGGGGGAACACACTGAAGCTTTCTTT.

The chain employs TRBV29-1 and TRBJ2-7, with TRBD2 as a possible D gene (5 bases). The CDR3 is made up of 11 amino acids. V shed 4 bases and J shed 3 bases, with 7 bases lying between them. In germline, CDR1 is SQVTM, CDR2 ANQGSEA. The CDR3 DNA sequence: TGCAGCGTTGGTGCGGGCTACGAGCAGTACTTC. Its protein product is CSVGAGYEQYF.

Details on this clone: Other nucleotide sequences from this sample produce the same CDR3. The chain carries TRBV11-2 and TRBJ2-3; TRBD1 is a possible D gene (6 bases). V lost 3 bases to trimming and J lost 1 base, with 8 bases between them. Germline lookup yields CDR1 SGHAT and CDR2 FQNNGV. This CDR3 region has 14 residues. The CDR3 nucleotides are TGTGCCAGCAGCTTCGCAGGGGGCACAGATACGCAGTATTTT. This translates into CASSFAGGTDTQYF.

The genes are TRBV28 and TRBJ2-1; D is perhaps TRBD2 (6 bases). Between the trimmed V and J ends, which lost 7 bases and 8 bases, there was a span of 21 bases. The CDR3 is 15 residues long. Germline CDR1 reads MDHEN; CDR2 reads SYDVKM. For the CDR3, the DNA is TGTGCCAGCACCCCAAGGCTAGCGTTTGACGATGAGCAGTTCTTC. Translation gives CASTPRLAFDDEQFF.

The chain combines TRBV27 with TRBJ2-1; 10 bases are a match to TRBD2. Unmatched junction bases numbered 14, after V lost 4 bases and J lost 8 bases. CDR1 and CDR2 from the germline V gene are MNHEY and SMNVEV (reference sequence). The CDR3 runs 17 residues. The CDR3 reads CASSYHLAGGRRDEQFF. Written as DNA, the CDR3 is TGTGCCAGCAGTTACCACTTAGCGGGAGGCCGTCGGGATGAGCAGTTCTTC.

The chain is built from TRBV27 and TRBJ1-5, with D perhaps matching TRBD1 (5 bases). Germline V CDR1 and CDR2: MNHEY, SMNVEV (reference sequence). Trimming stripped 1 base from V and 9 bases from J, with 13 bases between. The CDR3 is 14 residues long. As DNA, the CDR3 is TGTGCCAGCAGTTTATATCCAGGGTCTTCGCCCCAGCATTTT. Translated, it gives CASSLYPGSSPQHF.

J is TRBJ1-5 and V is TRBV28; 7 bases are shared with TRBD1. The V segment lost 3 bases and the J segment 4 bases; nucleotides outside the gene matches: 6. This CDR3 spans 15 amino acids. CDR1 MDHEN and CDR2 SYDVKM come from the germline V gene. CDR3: CASSFETGRNQPQHF. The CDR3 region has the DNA TGTGCCAGCAGTTTTGAGACAGGGCGGAATCAGCCCCAGCATTTT.

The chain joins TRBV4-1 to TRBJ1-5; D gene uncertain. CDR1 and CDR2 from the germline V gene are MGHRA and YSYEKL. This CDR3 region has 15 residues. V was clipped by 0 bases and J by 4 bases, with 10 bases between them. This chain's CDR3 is CASSQEEGRNQPQHF. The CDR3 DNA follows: TGCGCCAGCAGCCAAGAAGAGGGCCGAAATCAGCCCCAGCATTTT.

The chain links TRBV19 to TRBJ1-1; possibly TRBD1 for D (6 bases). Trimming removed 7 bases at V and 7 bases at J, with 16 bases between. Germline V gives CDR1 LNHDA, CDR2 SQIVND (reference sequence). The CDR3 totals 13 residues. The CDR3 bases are TGTGCCAGTATCGCAGGGGCCTACTATGAAGCTTTCTTT. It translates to CASIAGAYYEAFF.

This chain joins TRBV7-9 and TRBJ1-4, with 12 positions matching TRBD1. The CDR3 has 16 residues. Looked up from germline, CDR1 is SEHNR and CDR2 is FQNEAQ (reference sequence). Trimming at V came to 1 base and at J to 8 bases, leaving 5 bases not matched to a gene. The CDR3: CASSLDWGTGGEKLFF. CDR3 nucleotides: TGTGCCAGCAGCTTAGATTGGGGGACAGGGGGCGAAAAACTGTTTTTT. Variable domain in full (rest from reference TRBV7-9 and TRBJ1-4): DTGVSQNPRHKITKRGQNVTFRCDPISEHNRLYWYRQTLGQGPEFLTYFQNEAQLEKSRLLSDRFSAERPKGSFSTLEIQRTEQGDSAMYLCASSLDWGTGGEKLFFGSGTQLSVL.